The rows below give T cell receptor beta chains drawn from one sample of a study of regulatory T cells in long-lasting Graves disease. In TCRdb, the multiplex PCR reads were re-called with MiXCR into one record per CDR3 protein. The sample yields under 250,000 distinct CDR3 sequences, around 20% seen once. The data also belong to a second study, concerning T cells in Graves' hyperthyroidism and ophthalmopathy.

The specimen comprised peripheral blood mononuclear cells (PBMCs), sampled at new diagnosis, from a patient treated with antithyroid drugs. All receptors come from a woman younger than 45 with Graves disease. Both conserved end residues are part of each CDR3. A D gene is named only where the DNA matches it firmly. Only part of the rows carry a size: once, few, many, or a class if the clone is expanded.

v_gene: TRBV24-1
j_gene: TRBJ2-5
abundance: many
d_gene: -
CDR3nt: TGTGCCACCAGTGCCCATGGGGAGTTACAAGAGACCCAGTACTTC
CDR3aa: CATSAHGELQETQYF

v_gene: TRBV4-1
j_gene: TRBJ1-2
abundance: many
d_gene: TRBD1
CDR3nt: TGCGCCAGCAGCCACCTCTCGAGGGGGCTGGATTATGGCTACACCTTC
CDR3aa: CASSHLSRGLDYGYTF

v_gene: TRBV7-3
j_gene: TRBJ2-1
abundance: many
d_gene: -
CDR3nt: TGTGCCAGCAGCGTCCGCGCCAGACAGGAGGGGGGGCAGTTCTTC
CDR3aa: CASSVRARQEGGQFF

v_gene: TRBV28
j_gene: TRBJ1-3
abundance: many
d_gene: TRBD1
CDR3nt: TGTGCCAGCAGTCTACAGGGGGCTGGAAACACCATATATTTT
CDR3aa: CASSLQGAGNTIYF

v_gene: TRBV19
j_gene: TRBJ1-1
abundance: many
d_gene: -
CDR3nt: TGTGCCAGTAGTTCCCCCGACAGCCCACTCAAGGAAGCTTTCTTT
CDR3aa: CASSSPDSPLKEAFF

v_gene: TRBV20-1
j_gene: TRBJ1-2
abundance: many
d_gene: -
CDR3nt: TGCAGTGCTAGAGAGGGAGGGCTGCGTGGCTACACCTTC
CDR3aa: CSAREGGLRGYTF

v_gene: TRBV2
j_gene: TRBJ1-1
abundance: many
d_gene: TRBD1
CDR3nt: TGTGCCAGCAAAGGGGGCGACACTGAAGCTTTCTTT
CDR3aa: CASKGGDTEAFF

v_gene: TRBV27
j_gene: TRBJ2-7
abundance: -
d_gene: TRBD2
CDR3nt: TGTGCCAGCAGTCCAGAGGGACTAGCGGCCCCGCTTTACGAGCAGTACTTC
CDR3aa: CASSPEGLAAPLYEQYF

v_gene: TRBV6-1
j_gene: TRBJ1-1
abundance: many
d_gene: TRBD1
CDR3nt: TGTGCCAGCACCGAGGCGGGGGACAGGGGAGCTTTCTTT
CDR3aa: CASTEAGDRGAFF

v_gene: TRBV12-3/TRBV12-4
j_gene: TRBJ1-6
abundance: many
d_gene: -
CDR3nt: TGTGCCACCAAGGGTCCCCCGTTTTCACCCCTCCACTTT
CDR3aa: CATKGPPFSPLHF

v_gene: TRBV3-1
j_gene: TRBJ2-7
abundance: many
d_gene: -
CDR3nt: TGTGCCAGCAGCAATACGGCCTTCTACGAGCAGTACTTC
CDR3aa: CASSNTAFYEQYF

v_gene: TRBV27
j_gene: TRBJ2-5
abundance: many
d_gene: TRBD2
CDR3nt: TGTGCCAGCAGTTTAGGGCTAGCGGGAGAGACCCAGTACTTC
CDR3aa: CASSLGLAGETQYF

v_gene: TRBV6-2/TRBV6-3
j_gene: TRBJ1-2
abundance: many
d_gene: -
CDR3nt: TGTGCCAGCAGTTATGAACAGGGCAACGGCTACACCTTC
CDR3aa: CASSYEQGNGYTF

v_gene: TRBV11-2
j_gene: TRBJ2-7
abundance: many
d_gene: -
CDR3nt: TGTGCCAGCAGCTTCGGGGGCCCCTTCTACGAGCAGTACTTC
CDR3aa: CASSFGGPFYEQYF

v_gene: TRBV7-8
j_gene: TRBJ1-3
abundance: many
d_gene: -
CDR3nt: TGTGCCAGCATTGCCGGAAACACCATATATTTT
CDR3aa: CASIAGNTIYF

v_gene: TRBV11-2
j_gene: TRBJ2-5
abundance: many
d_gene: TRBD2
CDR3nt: TGTGCCAGCAGCCTAGCGGGGGGGCCAGAGACCCAGTACTTC
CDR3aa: CASSLAGGPETQYF

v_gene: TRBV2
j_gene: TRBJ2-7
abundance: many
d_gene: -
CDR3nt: TGTGCCAGCAGTGGACTCAGTAGCTCCTACGAGCAGTACTTC
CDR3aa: CASSGLSSSYEQYF

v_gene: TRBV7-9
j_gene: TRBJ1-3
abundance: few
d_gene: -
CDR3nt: TGTGCCAGCAGCTTAGCACAGGGAGGGAACACCATATATTTT
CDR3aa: CASSLAQGGNTIYF

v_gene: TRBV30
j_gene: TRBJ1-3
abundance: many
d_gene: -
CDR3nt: TGTGCCTGGAGTGCCACGACAGGAAACACCATATATTTT
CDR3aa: CAWSATTGNTIYF

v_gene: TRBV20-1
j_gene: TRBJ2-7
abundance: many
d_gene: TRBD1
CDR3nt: TGCAGTGCTAGGGGGACAGGGGGCTCCTACGAGCAGTACTTC
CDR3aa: CSARGTGGSYEQYF

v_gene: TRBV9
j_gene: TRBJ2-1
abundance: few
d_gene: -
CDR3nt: TGTGCCAGCAGCCCCACGCCCTGGGACCCTTCGGCTTTTTCCTACAATGAGCAGTTCTTC
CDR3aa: CASSPTPWDPSAFSYNEQFF

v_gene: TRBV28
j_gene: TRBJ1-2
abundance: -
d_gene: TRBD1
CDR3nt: TGTGCCAGCAGTTCCCCCGGGACAGGGGGCGTCTATGGCTACACCTTC
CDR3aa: CASSSPGTGGVYGYTF

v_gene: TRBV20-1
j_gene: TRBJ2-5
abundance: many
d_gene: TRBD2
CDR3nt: TGCAGTGTGAAGGGACTAGCGGGGGGGGGGCCCCAGTACTTC
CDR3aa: CSVKGLAGGGPQYF

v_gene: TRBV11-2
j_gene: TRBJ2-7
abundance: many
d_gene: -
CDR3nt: TGTGCCAGCAGCTACGGGACTGTCTCCTACGAGCAGTACTTC
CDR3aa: CASSYGTVSYEQYF

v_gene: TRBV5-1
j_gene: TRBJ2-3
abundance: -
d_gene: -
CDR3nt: TGCGCCAGCAGCTTTGGGCTTTTCCTCACAGATACGCAGTATTTT
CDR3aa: CASSFGLFLTDTQYF

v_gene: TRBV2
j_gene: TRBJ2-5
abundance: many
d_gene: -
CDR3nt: TGTGCCAGCACCACGACAGTGGAGACCCAGTACTTC
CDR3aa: CASTTTVETQYF

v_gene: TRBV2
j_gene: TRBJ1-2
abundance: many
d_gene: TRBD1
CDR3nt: TGTGCCAGCAGGGAGGGGGGACAGGGGTCGAATTCCTTC
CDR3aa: CASREGGQGSNSF

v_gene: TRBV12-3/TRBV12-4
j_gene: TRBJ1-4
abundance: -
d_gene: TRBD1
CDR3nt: TGTGCCAGCACCGAAGGAGACAGGGGGTACGAAAAACTGTTTTTT
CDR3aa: CASTEGDRGYEKLFF

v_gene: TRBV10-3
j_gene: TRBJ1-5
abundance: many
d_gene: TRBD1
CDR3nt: TGTGCCATCAGTGTGGACAGGGGCAATCAGCCCCAGCATTTT
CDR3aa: CAISVDRGNQPQHF

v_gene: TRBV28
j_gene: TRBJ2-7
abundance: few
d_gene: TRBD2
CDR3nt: TGTGCCAGCAGTCCCTGGACTAGCGGGGGGCTCCCCTACGAGCAGTACTTC
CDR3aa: CASSPWTSGGLPYEQYF

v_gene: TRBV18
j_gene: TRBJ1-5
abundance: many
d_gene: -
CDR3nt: TGTGCCAGCTCACCATACGAAACCTATCAGCCCCAGCATTTT
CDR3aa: CASSPYETYQPQHF

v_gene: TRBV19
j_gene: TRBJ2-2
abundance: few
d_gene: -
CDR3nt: TGTGCCAGTAGTGGTGCAGCCGGCGTCGGGGAGCTGTTTTTT
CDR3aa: CASSGAAGVGELFF

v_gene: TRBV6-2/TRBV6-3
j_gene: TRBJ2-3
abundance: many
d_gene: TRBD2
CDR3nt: TGTGCCAGCAAGAGTAGCGGGAGGGCCGGTGATACGCAGTATTTT
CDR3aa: CASKSSGRAGDTQYF

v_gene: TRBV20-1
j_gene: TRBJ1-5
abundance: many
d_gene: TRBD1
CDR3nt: TGCAGTGCTAGAGTCGGAGGACAGGGGGCTTTAACGGGCAATCAGCCCCAGCATTTT
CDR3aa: CSARVGGQGALTGNQPQHF

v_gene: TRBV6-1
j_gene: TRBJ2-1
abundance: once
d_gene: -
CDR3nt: TGTGCCAGCAGTGATTCGCCCCACGGGGGCTGGATCAATGAGCAGTTCTTC
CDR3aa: CASSDSPHGGWINEQFF

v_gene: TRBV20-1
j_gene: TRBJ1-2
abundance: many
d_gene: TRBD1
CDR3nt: TGCAGTGCTAGAGCCACCCCAGGGGGTTCTAACTATGGCTACACCTTC
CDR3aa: CSARATPGGSNYGYTF

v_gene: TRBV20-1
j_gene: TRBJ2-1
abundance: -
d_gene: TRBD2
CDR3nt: TGCAGTGCTATCCTCTTAGCGGGAGGGGGGAATGAGCAGTTCTTC
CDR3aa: CSAILLAGGGNEQFF

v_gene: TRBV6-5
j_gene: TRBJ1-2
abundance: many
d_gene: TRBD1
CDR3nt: TGTGCCAGCAGTTACCTTGACGCTGAGGGACAGTTTTATGGCTACACCTTC
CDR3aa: CASSYLDAEGQFYGYTF

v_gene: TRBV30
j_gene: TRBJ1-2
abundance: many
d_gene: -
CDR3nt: TGTGCCTGGAGTGTCAGGACCCGTGGCTACACCTTC
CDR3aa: CAWSVRTRGYTF

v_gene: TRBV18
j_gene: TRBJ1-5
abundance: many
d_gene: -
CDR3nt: TGTGCCAGCTCACTGAGTGTATTACCGAGCAATCAGCCCCAGCATTTT
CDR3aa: CASSLSVLPSNQPQHF

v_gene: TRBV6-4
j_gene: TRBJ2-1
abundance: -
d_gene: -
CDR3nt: TGTGCCAGCAGTGACTCGAGGGTAGCTGGGGGATACAATGAGCAGTTCTTC
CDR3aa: CASSDSRVAGGYNEQFF

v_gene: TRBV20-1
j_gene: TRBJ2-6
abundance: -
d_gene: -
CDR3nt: TGCAGTGCTAGAGATATGGGGAGGGGGGCCAACGTCCTGACTTTC
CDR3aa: CSARDMGRGANVLTF

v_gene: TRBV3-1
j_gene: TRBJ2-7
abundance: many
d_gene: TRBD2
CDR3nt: TGTGCCAGCAGCCGAAAGCGACCGGGACTAGGGTTGGGTAAGCAGTACTTC
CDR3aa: CASSRKRPGLGLGKQYF